This T cell receptor (beta chain) emerged from a study of human T cells and chemical hapten exposure. Specified time point: patch test 3, about 24 weeks after DPC sensitization. Documented treatment: therapeutic diphenylcyclopropenone sensitization with weekly scalp DPC. CDR3 size: 13 residues. V lost 1 base and J lost 4, with 6 bases in between. Germline loops: CDR1 LGHNT, CDR2 FRNRAP. TCRdb redid the calling of the RACE reads with MiXCR, one entry per CDR3 protein. The sample carries more than 85,000 distinct CDR3 sequences, less than 45% recorded once. This clonotype was observed a few times. This chain connects TRBV12-5 to TRBJ2-3; no reliable D call. The sequenced sample was whole blood, obtained in connection with sensitization to the hapten diphenylcyclopropenone (DPC). This receptor was taken from a man aged 40-49 years with alopecia areata. Some clones in this sample may be carry-over from other donors' samples. The CDR3 is CASGLAGSDTQYF. For the CDR3, the DNA is TGTGCTAGTGGTTTGGCGGGTTCAGATACGCAGTATTTT.